What follows describes a single TCR beta chain. What it binds is not known. This entry comes from a study of T cells in localized non-small cell lung cancer. Study observations and caveats: Appearing in adjacent lung were a median roughly 60 of the top 100 tumor clones. Uninvolved nearby lung showed the greatest T cell clonality, exceeding that found in tumor. Prolonged overall survival went with higher T cell density in the blood.

The repertoire was sequenced with immunoSEQ multiplex PCR; TCRdb's copy has only in-frame clones and lacks some. The sample holds tens of thousands of clones, around 83% seen once. The sequences come from peripheral blood, collected before any cancer treatment. The receptor was isolated from a female donor older than 55 with stage II squamous cell lung carcinoma.

DNA for the CDR3: TGTGCCAGCAGTCCCCTTGGGGGGCCCAATGAGCAGTTCTTC. The encoded protein is CASSPLGGPNEQFF. The rearrangement uses TRBV27 and TRBJ2-1, with D perhaps matching TRBD1 or TRBD2 (6 bases each). The CDR3 consists of 14 residues. Looked up from germline, CDR1 is MNHEY and CDR2 is SMNVEV (reference sequence). The V gene lost 5 bases and the J gene lost 6 bases, with 14 bases spanning the gap.